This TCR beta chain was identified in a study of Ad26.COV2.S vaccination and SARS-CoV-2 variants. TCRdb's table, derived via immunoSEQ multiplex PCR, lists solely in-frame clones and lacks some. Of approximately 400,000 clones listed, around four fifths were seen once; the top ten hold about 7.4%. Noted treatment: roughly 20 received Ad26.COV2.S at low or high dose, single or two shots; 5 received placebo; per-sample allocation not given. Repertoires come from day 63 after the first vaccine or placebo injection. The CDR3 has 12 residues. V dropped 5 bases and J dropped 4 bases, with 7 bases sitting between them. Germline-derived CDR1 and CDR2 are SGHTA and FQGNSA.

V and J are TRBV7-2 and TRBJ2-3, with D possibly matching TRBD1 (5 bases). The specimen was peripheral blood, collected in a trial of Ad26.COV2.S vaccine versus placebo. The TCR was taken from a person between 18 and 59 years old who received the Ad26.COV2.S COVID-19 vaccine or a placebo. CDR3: CASSEGADTQYF. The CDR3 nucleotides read TGTGCCAGCAGCGAAGGGGCAGATACGCAGTATTTT.